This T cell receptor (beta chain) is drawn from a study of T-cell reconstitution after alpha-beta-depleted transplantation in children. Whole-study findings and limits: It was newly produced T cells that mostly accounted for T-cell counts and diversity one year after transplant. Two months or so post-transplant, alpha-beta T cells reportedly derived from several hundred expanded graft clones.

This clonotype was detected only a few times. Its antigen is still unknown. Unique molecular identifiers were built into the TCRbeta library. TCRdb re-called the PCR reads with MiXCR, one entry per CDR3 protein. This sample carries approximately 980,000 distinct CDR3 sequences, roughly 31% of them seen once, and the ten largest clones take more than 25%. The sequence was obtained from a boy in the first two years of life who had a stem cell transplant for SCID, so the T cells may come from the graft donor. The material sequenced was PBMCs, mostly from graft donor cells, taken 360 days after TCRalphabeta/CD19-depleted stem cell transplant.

The CDR3 reads CASSRGRVGKATDTQYF. The CDR3 bases are TGTGCCAGCAGCCGCGGGCGGGTGGGGAAGGCCACAGATACGCAGTATTTT. The rearrangement links TRBV11-2 to TRBJ2-3; tentatively, D is TRBD2 (5 bases). Germline loops: CDR1 SGHAT, CDR2 FQNNGV. The ends were cut back, 5 bases at V and 2 bases at J, with 20 bases in the middle. CDR3 length: 17 residues.